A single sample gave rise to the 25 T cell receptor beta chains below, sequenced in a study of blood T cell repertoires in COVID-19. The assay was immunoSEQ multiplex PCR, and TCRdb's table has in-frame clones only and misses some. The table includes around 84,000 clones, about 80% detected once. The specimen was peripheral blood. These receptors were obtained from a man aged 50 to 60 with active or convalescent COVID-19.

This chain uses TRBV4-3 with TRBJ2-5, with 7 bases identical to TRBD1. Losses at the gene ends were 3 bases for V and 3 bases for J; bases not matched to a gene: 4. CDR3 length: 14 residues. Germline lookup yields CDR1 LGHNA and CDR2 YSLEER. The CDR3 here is CASSHGQDKETQYF. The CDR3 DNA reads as TGCGCCAGCAGCCACGGACAGGATAAAGAGACCCAGTACTTC.

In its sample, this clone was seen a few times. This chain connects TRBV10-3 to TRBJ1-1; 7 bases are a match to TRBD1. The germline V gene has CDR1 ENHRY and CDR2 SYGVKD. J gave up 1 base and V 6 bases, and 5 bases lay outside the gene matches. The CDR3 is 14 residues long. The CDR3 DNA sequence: TGTGCCATCAGATCAACAGGGGAGAACACTGAAGCTTTCTTT. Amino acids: CAIRSTGENTEAFF.

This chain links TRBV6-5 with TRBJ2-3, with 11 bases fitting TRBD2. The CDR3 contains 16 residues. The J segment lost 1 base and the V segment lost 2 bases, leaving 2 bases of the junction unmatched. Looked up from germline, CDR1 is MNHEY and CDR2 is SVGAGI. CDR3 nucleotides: TGTGCCAGCAGTTACCCGACTAGCGGGGGCACAGATACGCAGTATTTT. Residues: CASSYPTSGGTDTQYF.

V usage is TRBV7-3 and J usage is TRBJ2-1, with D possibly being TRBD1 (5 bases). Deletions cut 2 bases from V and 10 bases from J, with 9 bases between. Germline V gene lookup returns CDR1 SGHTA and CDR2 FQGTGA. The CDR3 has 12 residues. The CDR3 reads CASSLSKGEQFF. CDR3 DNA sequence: TGTGCCAGCAGCTTATCTAAGGGGGAGCAGTTCTTC.

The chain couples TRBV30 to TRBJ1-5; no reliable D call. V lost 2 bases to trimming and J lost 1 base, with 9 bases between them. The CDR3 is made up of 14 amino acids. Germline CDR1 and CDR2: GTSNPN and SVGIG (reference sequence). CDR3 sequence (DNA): TGTGCCTGGAGTCTCAGTCCAAGCAATCAGCCCCAGCATTTT. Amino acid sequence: CAWSLSPSNQPQHF.

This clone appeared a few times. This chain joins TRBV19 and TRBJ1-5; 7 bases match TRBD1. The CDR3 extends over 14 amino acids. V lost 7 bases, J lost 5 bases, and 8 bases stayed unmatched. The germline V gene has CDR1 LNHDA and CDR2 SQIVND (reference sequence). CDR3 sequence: CASTPGQADQPQHF. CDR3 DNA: TGTGCCAGTACTCCAGGACAGGCTGATCAGCCCCAGCATTTT.

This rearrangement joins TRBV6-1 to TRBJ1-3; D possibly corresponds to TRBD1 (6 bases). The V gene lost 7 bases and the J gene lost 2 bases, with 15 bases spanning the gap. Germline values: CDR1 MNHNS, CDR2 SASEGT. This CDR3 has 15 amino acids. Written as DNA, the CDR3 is TGTGCCAGCACCTCTAGCAAGGGGGCTGGAAACACCATATATTTT. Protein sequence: CASTSSKGAGNTIYF.

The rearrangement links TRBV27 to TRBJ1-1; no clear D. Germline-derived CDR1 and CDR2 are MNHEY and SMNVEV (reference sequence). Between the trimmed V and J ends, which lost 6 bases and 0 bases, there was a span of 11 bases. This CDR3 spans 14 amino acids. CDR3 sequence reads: CASRKENLNTEAFF. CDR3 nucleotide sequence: TGTGCCAGCAGGAAAGAGAACCTGAACACTGAAGCTTTCTTT.

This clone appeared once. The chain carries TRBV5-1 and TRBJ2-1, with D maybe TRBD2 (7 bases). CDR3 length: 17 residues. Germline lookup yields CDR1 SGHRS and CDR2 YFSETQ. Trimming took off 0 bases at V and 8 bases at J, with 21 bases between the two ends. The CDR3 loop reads CASSLGSGGGPLDEQFF. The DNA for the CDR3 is TGCGCCAGCAGCTTGGGTTCCGGCGGGGGCCCCCTTGATGAGCAGTTCTTC.

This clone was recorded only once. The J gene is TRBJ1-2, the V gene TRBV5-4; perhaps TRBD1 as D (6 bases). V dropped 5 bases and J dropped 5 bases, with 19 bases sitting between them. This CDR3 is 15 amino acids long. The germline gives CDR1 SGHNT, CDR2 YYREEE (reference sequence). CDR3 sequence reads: CASRLSRGGEYGYTF. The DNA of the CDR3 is TGTGCCAGCAGATTATCCAGGGGAGGGGAATATGGCTACACCTTC.

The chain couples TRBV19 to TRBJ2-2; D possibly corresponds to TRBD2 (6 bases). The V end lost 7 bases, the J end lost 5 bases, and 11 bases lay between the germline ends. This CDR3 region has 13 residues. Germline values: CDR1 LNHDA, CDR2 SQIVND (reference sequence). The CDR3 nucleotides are TGTGCCAGTACCGGGGGTCTAACCGGGGAGCTGTTTTTT. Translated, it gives CASTGGLTGELFF.

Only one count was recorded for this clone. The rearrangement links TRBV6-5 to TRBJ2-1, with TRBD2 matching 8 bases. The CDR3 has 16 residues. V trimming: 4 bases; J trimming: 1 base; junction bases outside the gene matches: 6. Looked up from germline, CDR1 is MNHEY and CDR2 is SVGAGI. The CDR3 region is CASSSGGASSYNEQFF. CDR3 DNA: TGTGCCAGCAGTTCCGGGGGGGCCTCATCCTACAATGAGCAGTTCTTC.

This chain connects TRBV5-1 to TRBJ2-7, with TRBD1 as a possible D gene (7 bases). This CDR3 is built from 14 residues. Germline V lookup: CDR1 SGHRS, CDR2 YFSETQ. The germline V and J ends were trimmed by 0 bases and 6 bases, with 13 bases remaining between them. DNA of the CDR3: TGCGCCAGCAGCTTGGGACAGGGAGGTTTCGAGCAGTACTTC. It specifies CASSLGQGGFEQYF.

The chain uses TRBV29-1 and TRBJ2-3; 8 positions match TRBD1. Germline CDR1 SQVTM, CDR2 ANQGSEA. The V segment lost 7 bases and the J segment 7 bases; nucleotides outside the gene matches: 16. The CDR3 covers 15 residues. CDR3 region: CSAQRGQVRMNTQYF. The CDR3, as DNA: TGCAGCGCCCAAAGGGGACAGGTGCGAATGAATACGCAGTATTTT.

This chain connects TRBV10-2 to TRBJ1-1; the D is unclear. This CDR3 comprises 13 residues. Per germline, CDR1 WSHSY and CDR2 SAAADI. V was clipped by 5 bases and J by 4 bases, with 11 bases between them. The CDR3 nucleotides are TGCGCCAGCAGTTCTGCCGCGGGCACTGAAGCTTTCTTT. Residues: CASSSAAGTEAFF.

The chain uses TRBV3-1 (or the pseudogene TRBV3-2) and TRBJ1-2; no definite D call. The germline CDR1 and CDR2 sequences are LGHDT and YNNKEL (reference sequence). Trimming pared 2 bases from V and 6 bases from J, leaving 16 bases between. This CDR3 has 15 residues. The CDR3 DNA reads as TGTGCCAGCAGCCAACGGTCCCTTCAGGCTAATGGCTACACCTTC. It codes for CASSQRSLQANGYTF.

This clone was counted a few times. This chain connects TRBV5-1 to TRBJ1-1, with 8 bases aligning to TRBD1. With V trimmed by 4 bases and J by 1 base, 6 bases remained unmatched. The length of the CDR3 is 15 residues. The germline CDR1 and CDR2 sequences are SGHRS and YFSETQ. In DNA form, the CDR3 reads TGCGCCAGCAGCATCTCGACAGGGGCGAACACTGAAGCTTTCTTT. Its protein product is CASSISTGANTEAFF. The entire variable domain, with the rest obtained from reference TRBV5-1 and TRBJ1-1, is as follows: KAGVTQTPRYLIKTRGQQVTLSCSPISGHRSVSWYQQTPGQGLQFLFEYFSETQRNKGNFPGRFSGRQFSNSRSEMNVSTLELGDSALYLCASSISTGANTEAFFGQGTRLTVV.

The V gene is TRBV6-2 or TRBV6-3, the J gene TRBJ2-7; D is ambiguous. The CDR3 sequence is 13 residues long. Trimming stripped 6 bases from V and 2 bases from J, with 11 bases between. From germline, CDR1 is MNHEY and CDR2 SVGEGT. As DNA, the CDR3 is TGTGCCAGCAGCCGCCGACTTACCTACGAGCAGTACTTC. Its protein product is CASSRRLTYEQYF.

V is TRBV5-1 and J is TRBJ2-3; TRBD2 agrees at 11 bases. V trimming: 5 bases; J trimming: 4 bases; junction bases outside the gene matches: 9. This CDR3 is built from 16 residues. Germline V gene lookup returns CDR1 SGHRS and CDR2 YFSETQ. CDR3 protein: CASRTIAGGPADTQYF. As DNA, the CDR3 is TGCGCCAGCAGAACAATAGCGGGGGGGCCGGCAGATACGCAGTATTTT.

The DNA of the CDR3 is TGTGCCAGCAGCTTCACGAACCTACTAGCGGCTACCTACAATGAGCAGTTCTTC. Translated: CASSFTNLLAATYNEQFF. The rearrangement uses TRBV12-1 and TRBJ2-1; the table's TRBD2 call for D was not verified on the DNA. TRBV12-1 is tagged as a pseudogene. This CDR3 has 18 amino acids.

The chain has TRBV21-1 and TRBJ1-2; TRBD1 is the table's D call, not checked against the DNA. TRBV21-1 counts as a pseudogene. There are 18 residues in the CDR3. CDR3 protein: CASSKPPFSSWQAYGYTF. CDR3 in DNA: TGTGCCAGCAGCAAGCCCCCCTTCTCATCATGGCAGGCCTATGGCTACACCTTC.

The CDR3 is CASTSNPRQGNQPQHF. The CDR3 coding sequence is TGTGCCAGTACCTCGAACCCCCGACAGGGCAATCAGCCCCAGCATTTT. The chain combines TRBV19 with TRBJ1-5; D is possibly TRBD1 (6 bases). Germline values: CDR1 LNHDA, CDR2 SQIVND (reference sequence). Trimming took 7 bases from V and 2 from J, leaving 18 bases between them. This CDR3 comprises 16 residues.

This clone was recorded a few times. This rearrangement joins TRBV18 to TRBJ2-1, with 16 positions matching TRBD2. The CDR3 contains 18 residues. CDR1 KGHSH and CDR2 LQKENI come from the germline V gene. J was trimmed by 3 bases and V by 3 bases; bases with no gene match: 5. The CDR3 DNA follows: TGTGCCAGCTCACCGCCGGGACTAGCGGGGGGGCACTACAATGAGCAGTTCTTC. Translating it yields CASSPPGLAGGHYNEQFF.

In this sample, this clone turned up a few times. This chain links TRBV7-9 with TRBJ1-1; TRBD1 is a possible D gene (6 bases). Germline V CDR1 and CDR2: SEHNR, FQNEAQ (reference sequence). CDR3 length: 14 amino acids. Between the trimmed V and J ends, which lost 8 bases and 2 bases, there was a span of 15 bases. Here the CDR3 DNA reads TGTGCCAGCTACCTCAACAGGGAAAACACTGAAGCTTTCTTT. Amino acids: CASYLNRENTEAFF.

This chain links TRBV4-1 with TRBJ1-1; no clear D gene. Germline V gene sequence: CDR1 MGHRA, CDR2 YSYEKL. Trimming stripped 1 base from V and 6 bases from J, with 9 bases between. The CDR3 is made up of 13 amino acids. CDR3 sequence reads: CASSQGTGPEAFF. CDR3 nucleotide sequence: TGCGCCAGCAGCCAAGGGACTGGCCCTGAAGCTTTCTTT.